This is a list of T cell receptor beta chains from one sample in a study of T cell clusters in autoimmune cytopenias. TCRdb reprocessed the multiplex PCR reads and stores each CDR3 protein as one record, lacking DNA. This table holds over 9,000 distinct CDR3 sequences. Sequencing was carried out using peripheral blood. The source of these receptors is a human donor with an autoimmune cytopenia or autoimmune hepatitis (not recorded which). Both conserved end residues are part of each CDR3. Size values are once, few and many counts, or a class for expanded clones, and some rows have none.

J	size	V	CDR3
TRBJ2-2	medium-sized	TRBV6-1	CASSSGTGGITGELFF
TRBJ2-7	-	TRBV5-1	CASSLNVNEQYF
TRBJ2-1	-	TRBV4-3	CASSQNLAGSYNEQFF
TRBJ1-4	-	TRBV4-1	CASSQGTATNEKLFF
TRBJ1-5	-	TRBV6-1	CASSEAGGMGQPQHF
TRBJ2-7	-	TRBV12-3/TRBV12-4	CASSTSYEQYF
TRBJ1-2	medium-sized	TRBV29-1	CSVETGRGGYTF
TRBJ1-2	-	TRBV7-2	CASSLGQPGGHGYTF
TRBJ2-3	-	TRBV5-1	CASSLATLSTDTQYF
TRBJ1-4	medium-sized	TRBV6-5	CASSPTGHGEKLFF
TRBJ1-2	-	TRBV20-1	CSAKITTAYGYTF
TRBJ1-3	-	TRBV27	CASSLGGPYSGNTIYF
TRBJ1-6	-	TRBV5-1	CASSLDGADNSPLHF
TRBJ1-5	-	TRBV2	CASCRDSNQPQHF
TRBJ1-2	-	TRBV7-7	CASSFRVDRAFGYTF
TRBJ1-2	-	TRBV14	CASSQKTLLDRGVYTF
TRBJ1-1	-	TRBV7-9	CASATGGVTEAFF
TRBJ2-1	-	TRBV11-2	CASSLERGAWNEQFF
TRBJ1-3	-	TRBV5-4	CASSLAAGTSGNTIYF
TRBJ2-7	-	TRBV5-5	CASSVGGAGGREQYF
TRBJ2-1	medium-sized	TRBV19	CASSDRPLSYNEQFF
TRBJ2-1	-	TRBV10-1	CASSLRDRGGEQFF
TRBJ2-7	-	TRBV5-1	CASSLRERGTGEQYF
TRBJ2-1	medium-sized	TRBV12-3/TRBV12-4	CASSAVRLNEQFF
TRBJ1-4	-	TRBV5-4	CASSQQGQGTNEKLFF
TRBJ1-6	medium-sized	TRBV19	CASSIVQGYNSPLHF
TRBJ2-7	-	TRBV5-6	CASSLVPIAGTAYEQYF
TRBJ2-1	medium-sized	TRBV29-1	CSVRPRGMSYNEQFF
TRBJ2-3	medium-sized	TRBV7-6	CASSLLAGGSTDTQYF
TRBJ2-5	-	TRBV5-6	CASSLLRDYQETQYF
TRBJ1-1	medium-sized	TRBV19	CASKLAGIDTEAFF
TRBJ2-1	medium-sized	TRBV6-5	CVQRVGVPYNEQFF
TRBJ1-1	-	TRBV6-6	CASRQENTEAFF
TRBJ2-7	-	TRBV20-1	CSARRWTSGTYEQYF
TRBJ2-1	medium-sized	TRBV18	CASSPGHDSYNEQFF
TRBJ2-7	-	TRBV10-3	CAIGTGGGYEQYF
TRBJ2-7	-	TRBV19	CASSPPGDSKDHEQYF
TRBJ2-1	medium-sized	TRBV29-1	CSTSGDPYNEQFF
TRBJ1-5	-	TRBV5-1	CASSEGSGNQPQHF
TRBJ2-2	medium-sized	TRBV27	CASSAQPTGELFF
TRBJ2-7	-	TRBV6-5	CASMGLARSYEQYF
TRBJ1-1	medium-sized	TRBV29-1	CSVGQATGTEAFF
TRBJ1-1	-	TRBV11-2	CASSPDRGRTEAFF
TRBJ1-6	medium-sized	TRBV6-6	CASSKGTENSPLHF
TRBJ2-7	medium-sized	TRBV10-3	CAISEAEGQYF
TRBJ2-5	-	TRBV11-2	CASSFGLLAGAVQETQYF
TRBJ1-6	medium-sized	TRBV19	CASSSGTDNSPLHF
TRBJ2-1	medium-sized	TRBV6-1	CASSGGSWEQFF
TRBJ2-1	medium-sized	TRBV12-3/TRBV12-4	CASVVGGTTTYNEQFF
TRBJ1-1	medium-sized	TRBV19	CASRAGQGETEAFF
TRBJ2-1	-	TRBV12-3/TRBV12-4	CASGGTSGRAKWLQFF
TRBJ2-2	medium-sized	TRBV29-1	CSVERGWGTGELFF
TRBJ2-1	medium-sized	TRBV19	CASRSAGGSNEQFF
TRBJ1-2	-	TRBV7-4	CASSFRVGYGYTF
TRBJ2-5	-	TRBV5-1	CASSLPGEETQYF